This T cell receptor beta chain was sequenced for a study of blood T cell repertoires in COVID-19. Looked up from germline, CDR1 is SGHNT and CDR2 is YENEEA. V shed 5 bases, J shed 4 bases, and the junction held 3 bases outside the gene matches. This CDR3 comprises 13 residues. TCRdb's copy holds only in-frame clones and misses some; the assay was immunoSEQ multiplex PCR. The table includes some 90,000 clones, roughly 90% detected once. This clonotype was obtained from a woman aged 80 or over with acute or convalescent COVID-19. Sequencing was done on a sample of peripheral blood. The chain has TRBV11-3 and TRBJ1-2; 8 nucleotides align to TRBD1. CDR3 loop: CASSAGGSYGYTF. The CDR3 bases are TGTGCCAGCAGCGCAGGGGGCAGCTATGGCTACACCTTC. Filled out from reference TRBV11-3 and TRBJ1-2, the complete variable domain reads EAGVVQSPRYKIIEKKQPVAFWCNPISGHNTLYWYLQNLGQGPELLIRYENEEAVDDSQLPKDRFSAERLKGVDSTLKIQPAELGDSAVYLCASSAGGSYGYTFGSGTRLTVV.